These 4 T cell receptor beta chains share one sample of origin, sequenced in a study of patients and donors after allogeneic stem cell transplantation. TCRdb independently ran MiXCR on the RT-PCR reads; one entry per CDR3 protein. The sample holds roughly 200,000 distinct CDR3 sequences, 38% seen once. Material: blood, either unsorted or a sorted T cell fraction (not recorded which). These receptors all stem from a human donor who was either an allogeneic HSCT recipient or a stem cell or donor lymphocyte infusion donor (not recorded which). It is not recorded whose cells these are; they may come from a transplant donor.

The chain employs TRBV29-1 and TRBJ1-4; no clear D gene. CDR3 length equals 14 residues. Germline V gene lookup returns CDR1 SQVTM and CDR2 ANQGSEA. Trimming stripped 1 base from V and 10 bases from J, with 16 bases between. DNA of the CDR3: TGCAGCGTTGAAGGGTTGAGACCCGGAGGAAAACTGTTTTTT. The encoded protein is CSVEGLRPGGKLFF.

The CDR3 protein is CASSLGTGEADTQYF. The CDR3 bases are TGTGCCAGCAGCTTAGGGACAGGGGAGGCAGATACGCAGTATTTT. V usage is TRBV7-2 and J usage is TRBJ2-3; 9 positions agree with TRBD1. The CDR3 totals 15 residues. Germline V gene data show CDR1 as SGHTA and CDR2 as FQGNSA. J lost 4 bases, V lost 1 base, and 3 bases had no gene match.

The chain recombines TRBV5-5 with TRBJ2-2; no clear D gene. Deletions cut 1 base from V and 6 bases from J, with 10 bases between. The CDR3 runs 14 residues. In germline, CDR1 is SGHKS, CDR2 YYEKEE (reference sequence). The CDR3 region has the DNA TGTGCCAGCAGCTTGAGGGTGCCCGCCGGGGAGCTGTTTTTT. This encodes CASSLRVPAGELFF.

The genes are TRBV12-3 or TRBV12-4 and TRBJ2-7, with D possibly called TRBD1 or TRBD2 (6 bases each). The CDR3 contains 14 residues. V lost 3 bases and J 5 bases, leaving 14 bases between the germline ends. CDR3 sequence (DNA): TGTGCCAGCAGTTTCGCGGGGAAGGGGGACGAGCAGTACTTC. Encoded protein: CASSFAGKGDEQYF.